A selection of T cell receptor beta chains follows, all from one sample in a study of T cell changes during pregnancy in multiple sclerosis. Profiled with immunoSEQ multiplex PCR; TCRdb holds only in-frame clones, not every one. In the table there are around 41,000 clones, about 89% of which are singletons. The sequencing used CD4+ T cells from peripheral blood mononuclear cells, collected in the third trimester of pregnancy. These TCRs come from a female donor in good health, enrolled as a control in a pregnancy study. Both conserved end residues are part of each CDR3. The order of the fields is clone size, D gene, V gene, J gene, CDR3 protein, CDR3 DNA. A D gene is named only where the DNA matches it firmly. Clone size is shown for a subset of rows, as once, few, many or a class of expanded clone.

NA	TRBD2	TRBV28	TRBJ2-2	CASTPLAGAAGELFF	TGTGCCAGCACCCCACTAGCGGGAGCTGCCGGGGAGCTGTTTTTT
NA	NA	TRBV6-1	TRBJ2-7	CASSEGHVKQYF	TGTGCCAGCAGTGAGGGCCACGTCAAGCAGTACTTC
NA	NA	TRBV7-6	TRBJ1-6	CASSAFGGYSYNSPLHF	TGTGCCAGCAGCGCATTTGGAGGGTACTCCTATAATTCACCCCTCCACTTT
once	TRBD1	TRBV5-1	TRBJ2-5	CASSSKDRTETQYF	TGCGCCAGCAGCTCAAAGGACAGGACGGAGACCCAGTACTTC
NA	TRBD1	TRBV18	TRBJ2-6	CASSSRGQGESSGANVLTF	TGTGCCAGCTCATCACGGGGACAGGGGGAATCCTCTGGGGCCAACGTCCTGACTTTC
NA	NA	TRBV5-8	TRBJ2-3	CASRHGQFSTDTQYF	TGTGCCAGCAGACATGGACAGTTTAGCACAGATACGCAGTATTTT
NA	NA	TRBV5-1	TRBJ2-7	CASRSSGGAGAYEQYF	TGCGCCAGCAGATCGTCAGGGGGCGCGGGGGCCTACGAGCAGTACTTC
NA	TRBD1	TRBV27	TRBJ2-7	CASSNILRWGQGTQNSYEQYF	TGTGCCAGCAGTAATATCCTGCGCTGGGGACAGGGGACGCAAAACTCCTACGAGCAGTACTTC
NA	TRBD1	TRBV6-6	TRBJ1-1	CASSKEGQGNTEAFF	TGTGCCAGCAGTAAAGAGGGACAGGGGAACACTGAAGCTTTCTTT
NA	TRBD1	TRBV5-1	TRBJ1-1	CASSLTGTGLDLEAFF	TGCGCCAGCAGCTTGACCGGGACAGGGCTCGACTTAGAAGCTTTCTTT
NA	TRBD2	TRBV25-1	TRBJ2-5	CASKGLAVGYQETQYF	TGTGCCAGCAAGGGACTAGCGGTTGGGTACCAAGAGACCCAGTACTTC
NA	TRBD1	TRBV2	TRBJ2-2	CASSEGLRGLTGELFF	TGTGCCAGCAGTGAAGGGTTGAGGGGGCTCACCGGGGAGCTGTTTTTT
few	NA	TRBV7-6	TRBJ1-6	CASSQNGRGGSPLHF	TGTGCCAGCAGCCAAAACGGCCGGGGAGGGTCACCCCTCCACTTT
NA	TRBD1	TRBV27	TRBJ2-1	CASSPGQGVAHEQFF	TGTGCCAGCAGTCCCGGACAGGGGGTGGCCCATGAGCAGTTCTTC
once	NA	TRBV5-1	TRBJ2-2	CASSRPAGELFF	TGCGCCAGCAGTCGTCCCGCCGGGGAGCTGTTTTTT
once	NA	TRBV28	TRBJ1-2	CASRGHGGYTF	TGTGCCAGCAGGGGGCATGGTGGCTACACCTTC
NA	TRBD1	TRBV12-5	TRBJ1-1	CASGPGQPNTEAFF	TGTGCTAGTGGTCCGGGACAGCCGAACACTGAAGCTTTCTTT
NA	TRBD2	TRBV11-3	TRBJ2-1	CASSLTSGGNEQFF	TGTGCCAGCAGCTTAACTAGCGGGGGCAATGAGCAGTTCTTC
NA	NA	TRBV19	TRBJ2-2	CAIRIDGGELFF	TGTGCCATAAGAATAGACGGCGGGGAGCTGTTTTTT
NA	NA	TRBV28	TRBJ2-7	CASRRSLGQSYEQYF	TGTGCCAGCAGGCGAAGCTTAGGACAGTCCTACGAGCAGTACTTC
few	NA	TRBV2	TRBJ2-2	CASSVRAGELFF	TGTGCCAGCAGTGTGCGGGCCGGGGAGCTGTTTTTT
NA	TRBD2	TRBV5-1	TRBJ2-3	CASSPAGGGTDTQYF	TGCGCCAGCAGCCCGGCGGGAGGGGGCACAGATACGCAGTATTTT
NA	NA	TRBV7-8	TRBJ1-4	CASSLAGAPGRKLFF	TGTGCCAGCAGCTTAGCGGGGGCACCTGGGCGAAAACTGTTTTTT
NA	NA	TRBV11-2	TRBJ1-2	CASSRRYVGGYTF	TGTGCCAGCAGCCGTCGGTACGTCGGTGGCTACACCTTC
NA	NA	TRBV7-9	TRBJ1-2	CASSEGLDGYTF	TGTGCCAGCAGCGAGGGACTTGACGGCTACACCTTC
NA	NA	TRBV19	TRBJ1-3	CASTARLAANSGNTIYF	TGTGCCAGTACCGCCCGCCTAGCAGCCAACTCTGGAAACACCATATATTTT
NA	TRBD2	TRBV11-2	TRBJ2-3	CASSPAPGTNTDTQYF	TGTGCCAGCAGCCCAGCCCCCGGGACTAACACAGATACGCAGTATTTT
NA	TRBD1	TRBV6-1	TRBJ2-1	CASSALDRGFVNNEQFF	TGTGCCAGCAGTGCTTTGGACAGGGGGTTCGTCAACAATGAGCAGTTCTTC
NA	NA	TRBV5-1	TRBJ2-1	CASSISGDYNEQFF	TGCGCCAGCAGTATTTCGGGAGACTACAATGAGCAGTTCTTC
NA	TRBD2	TRBV2	TRBJ2-1	CASSGGTSGGPYNEQFF	TGTGCCAGCAGTGGGGGGACTAGCGGGGGACCCTACAATGAGCAGTTCTTC
NA	NA	TRBV9	TRBJ1-2	CASSVGGPPVVGYTF	TGTGCCAGCAGCGTGGGAGGCCCACCGGTAGTAGGCTACACCTTC
NA	NA	TRBV11-1	TRBJ1-2	CASSPGGGDGYTF	TGTGCCAGCAGCCCCGGTGGGGGCGATGGCTACACCTTC
NA	TRBD1	TRBV19	TRBJ2-1	CASSRDRHNNEQFF	TGTGCCAGTAGTAGGGACAGACACAACAATGAGCAGTTCTTC
NA	TRBD1	TRBV5-1	TRBJ2-3	CASSLGPNRGRTDTQYF	TGCGCCAGCAGCTTGGGCCCGAACAGGGGGCGCACAGATACGCAGTATTTT
NA	NA	TRBV7-9	TRBJ1-3	CASSLGGSSGNTIYF	TGTGCCAGCAGCTTAGGAGGGAGCTCTGGAAACACCATATATTTT
NA	NA	TRBV5-1	TRBJ2-7	CASSPDRTYEQYF	TGCGCCAGCAGCCCCGACAGGACCTACGAGCAGTACTTC
NA	NA	TRBV19	TRBJ1-5	CASSPWAGNQPQHF	TGTGCCAGTAGCCCTTGGGCAGGCAATCAGCCCCAGCATTTT
NA	NA	TRBV5-4	TRBJ1-3	CASSSNSGNTIYF	TGTGCCAGCAGCTCAAACTCTGGAAACACCATATATTTT
NA	NA	TRBV9	TRBJ2-7	CASSAGGEQYF	TGTGCCAGCAGCGCCGGAGGCGAGCAGTACTTC
NA	NA	TRBV7-9	TRBJ1-2	CASSLGGANTF	TGTGCCAGCAGCTTGGGAGGGGCAAACACCTTC
NA	TRBD1	TRBV5-1	TRBJ2-7	CASRPGQGSLYEQYF	TGCGCCAGCCGCCCGGGACAGGGATCCCTCTACGAGCAGTACTTC
NA	TRBD1	TRBV5-1	TRBJ2-3	CASSWDRPHTDTQYF	TGCGCCAGCAGCTGGGACAGACCCCACACAGATACGCAGTATTTT
once	TRBD1	TRBV15	TRBJ2-1	CATSRVEGANNEQFF	TGTGCCACCAGCAGAGTTGAGGGGGCCAACAATGAGCAGTTCTTC
NA	NA	TRBV18	TRBJ2-7	CASSPREWGSSYEQYF	TGTGCCAGCTCACCACGGGAGTGGGGTAGCTCCTACGAGCAGTACTTC
NA	TRBD2	TRBV7-3	TRBJ2-1	CASSLELAGGNEQFF	TGTGCCAGCAGCTTAGAACTAGCGGGGGGTAATGAGCAGTTCTTC
NA	TRBD2	TRBV5-4	TRBJ2-2	CASSPGTSPWGANTGELFF	TGTGCCAGCAGCCCGGGGACTAGCCCCTGGGGGGCGAACACCGGGGAGCTGTTTTTT
NA	TRBD1	TRBV9	TRBJ1-6	CASSKNRGGNSPLHF	TGTGCCAGCAGCAAAAACAGGGGAGGCAATTCACCCCTCCACTTT
few	NA	TRBV29-1	TRBJ1-1	CSVVSTENTEAFF	TGCAGCGTTGTTTCGACTGAGAACACTGAAGCTTTCTTT
NA	TRBD1	TRBV5-1	TRBJ1-3	CASSRDSASGNTIYF	TGCGCCAGCAGCCGGGACAGCGCCTCTGGAAACACCATATATTTT
NA	NA	TRBV18	TRBJ2-1	CASSPPYGGNEQFF	TGTGCCAGCTCACCACCGTACGGCGGCAATGAGCAGTTCTTC
NA	TRBD1	TRBV27	TRBJ2-7	CASSSTTGGYEQYF	TGTGCCAGCAGCTCTACTACAGGGGGGTACGAGCAGTACTTC
NA	NA	TRBV11-2	TRBJ1-1	CASSLARMNTEAFF	TGTGCCAGCAGCTTAGCCAGGATGAACACTGAAGCTTTCTTT
NA	TRBD1	TRBV18	TRBJ2-5	CASSPRQGDRNFQETQYF	TGTGCCAGCTCACCGCGACAAGGGGACAGGAACTTCCAAGAGACCCAGTACTTC
NA	NA	TRBV30	TRBJ2-1	CAWGPLRGPYNEQFF	TGTGCCTGGGGGCCCCTTAGGGGTCCCTACAATGAGCAGTTCTTC
NA	TRBD2	TRBV6-5	TRBJ2-7	CASSYISGRTHYEQYF	TGTGCCAGCAGTTATATCAGCGGGAGGACCCATTACGAGCAGTACTTC
NA	TRBD1	TRBV5-6	TRBJ1-2	CASSPTTGRPTGYTF	TGTGCCAGCAGCCCGACGACAGGGCGGCCGACTGGCTACACCTTC
once	TRBD1	TRBV28	TRBJ2-6	CASSGQGIISGANVLTF	TGTGCCAGCAGCGGACAGGGTATCATCTCTGGGGCCAACGTCCTGACTTTC
NA	TRBD1	TRBV10-3	TRBJ1-5	CAISDRGQQSEPQHF	TGTGCCATCAGTGATAGGGGACAGCAGAGTGAGCCCCAGCATTTT